The present T cell receptor beta chain was sequenced within a study of beta chain features in type 1 diabetes. Overall study results and limits: Across all four CD4+ subsets, people with type 1 diabetes showed modestly shorter TCRB CDR3s. Highly expressing activated T cells could be over-counted with a cDNA template.

Deletions cut 1 base from V and 3 bases from J, with 6 bases between. CDR3 length equals 12 residues. The germline CDR1 and CDR2 sequences are GTSNPN and SVGIG (reference sequence). Expressed TCRB transcripts got sequenced, as all isolated RNA was reverse transcribed. Some clones are missing from TCRdb's copy, which holds only in-frame ones; the method was immunoSEQ multiplex PCR. The data show about 350,000 clones, with around 19% seen just once and 0.035% to 0.055% held by the top ten. It was one heparinised blood draw, averaging around 120 mL, that each donor gave. Isolation of CD4+ naive, central memory, regulatory and stem cell-like memory cells was achieved by sorting via CD45RO/CCR7/CD25/CD127/CD95/CD27. Remarks on this clone: As yet, its antigen is unknown.

Input material: naive CD4+ T cells from blood. The receptor comes from a woman between 18 and 30 years old in good health. V and J are TRBV30 and TRBJ1-2; D is undetermined. The CDR3 region has the DNA TGTGCCTGGAGTGAATCATACTATGGCTACACCTTC. This gives the protein CAWSESYYGYTF.